The following is a TCR beta chain sequence with its context. This receptor's antigen is unknown. No base qualities exist here, and no much larger clone lies one base off it. Including cysteine and phenylalanine, the CDR3 has 13 amino acids. Only CDR3 DNA remains: 39 bases, in frame from the first base. Here V drops 1 base and J drops 6 bases, and the junction holds 0 bases not matched to any gene. CDR1 is given as LGHNA and CDR2 as YSLEER, both from the germline V gene. This sample was included in a study of blood T cell repertoires in COVID-19 (dated by TCRdb to 2018 to 2021). With regard to the full study: Samples covering the acute and convalescent phases of COVID-19 were provided by collaborators in the United States, Italy and Spain. The material from the prospective study consisted of cDNA or gDNA derived from T cells, B-cell-depleted T cells, or PBMCs. Deeply sampled blood TCRbeta repertoires from subjects exposed to, actively infected with, or recovered from COVID-19 were included in the dataset. A freely available public database, intended as a resource for researchers studying the immune response to SARS-CoV-2, is where the repertoires were released. Samples were obtained from the ongoing ImmuneRACE study (first 160 participants) and from about 1,300 subjects provided by 6 global collaborators. Sample metadata almost always included a de-identified subject ID, COVID-19 status, age in years and sex. Where HLA class I and class II types were available, the types were taken from metadata supplied by the sample provider, not from assay-based typing. Overall study results and their limits: The amount of clinical and demographic metadata varied by source and participant and was provided uncurated.

TCRbeta CDR3 regions were amplified from genomic DNA using the immunoSEQ Assay, a bias-controlled multiplex PCR. The published analysis was carried out like this. The number of nucleated cells in each sample was estimated from the amplification of reference gene primers within the assay. To quantify the absolute abundance of each unique TCRbeta CDR3 rearrangement, sequence reads were collapsed and filtered. For each sample, productive Simpson clonality was calculated as the square root of Simpson's diversity index across productive rearrangements. This immuneACCESS table, as held by TCRdb, lists in-frame sequences with V and J called but not all clones. Of the missing ones, under half trace to an unresolved V gene in checked studies; the others have no known cause. V and J calls and clone size are given by that table; D and trimming were obtained from the DNA. The sample records about 150,000 clones, about 87% of which are singletons. The ten largest clonotypes hold 2% to 2.5% of the sample.

Whole blood was collected in K2EDTA tubes by collaborating institutions according to the institutions' own protocols. Collaborator samples were shipped for TCRbeta analysis as frozen whole blood, isolated PBMCs, or DNA extracted from either sample type. The TCR sequence derives from a middle-aged man with active COVID-19. Recombination joined TRBV4-3 with TRBJ1-2, with 9 middle bases fitting TRBD1. Sequenced input: peripheral blood. The DNA sequence reads TGCGCCAGCAGCCAAGGGACAGGGGATGGCTACACCTTC. The resulting protein is CASSQGTGDGYTF.